One and the same sample provided the 7 T cell receptor beta chains below, sequenced in a study of blood T cell repertoires in COVID-19. Some clones are missing from TCRdb's copy, which holds only in-frame ones; the method was immunoSEQ multiplex PCR. This repertoire shows roughly 150,000 clones, roughly four fifths found once; its top ten account for more than 7%. What was sequenced was peripheral blood. These receptors were taken from a human donor in a cohort sampled during active COVID-19.

For the CDR3, the DNA is TGTGCCAGCAGCCTTCTTGCCGGGGGGGAGACCCAGTACTTC. It encodes CASSLLAGGETQYF. The chain employs TRBV3-1 (or the pseudogene TRBV3-2) and TRBJ2-5; TRBD2 matches at 7 bases. Germline V gene lookup returns CDR1 LGHDT and CDR2 YNNKEL (reference sequence). This CDR3 region has 14 residues. V lost 4 bases and J lost 5; bases outside the gene matches: 7.

The chain recombines TRBV5-1 with TRBJ1-2, with 8 nucleotides matching TRBD1. CDR3 length equals 13 residues. The V gene end was trimmed by 4 bases and the J gene end by 6 bases; junction bases not matched to a gene: 5. Germline V lookup: CDR1 SGHRS, CDR2 YFSETQ. CDR3 bases: TGCGCCAGCAGCCCGGGACAGGAGGATGGCTACACCTTC. Translation gives CASSPGQEDGYTF.

The chain couples TRBV7-6 to TRBJ2-3; D gene ambiguous. This CDR3 has 14 residues. Germline values: CDR1 SGHVS, CDR2 FNYEAQ. Trimming shortened V by 1 base and J by 3 bases, and 8 bases separated the two germline ends. The CDR3 protein is CASSLVQTTDTQYF. The CDR3 nucleotides read TGTGCCAGCAGCTTAGTTCAGACAACAGATACGCAGTATTTT.

The chain combines TRBV6-5 with TRBJ2-3; D gene unclear. The germline gives CDR1 MNHEY, CDR2 SVGAGI. V lost 6 bases, J lost 13 bases, and 17 bases lay in between. The CDR3 has 12 amino acids. CDR3 coding DNA: TGTGCCAGCAGCAACAACGCGCGGTCCGAGTATTTT. Amino acids: CASSNNARSEYF.

This rearrangement joins TRBV7-2 to TRBJ2-3; 7 bases are a match to TRBD2. CDR3 length equals 17 residues. Trimming removed 5 bases from V and 0 bases from J; junction bases left unmatched: 11. In germline, CDR1 is SGHTA, CDR2 FQGNSA. CDR3 DNA sequence: TGTGCCAGCAGCCGTAAGGGCGGGGGTACTAGCACAGATACGCAGTATTTT. Translating gives CASSRKGGGTSTDTQYF.

This clone has only a few counts. This chain connects TRBV6-6 to TRBJ2-7; 9 bases are a match to TRBD2. The CDR3 loop spans 13 amino acids. Germline CDR1 reads MNHNY; CDR2 reads SVGAGI (reference sequence). The ends lost 5 bases at V and 5 bases at J; junction bases unmatched: 4. In nucleotides, the CDR3 is TGTGCCAGCAGTAAGCGGGGGGCGGACGAGCAGTACTTC. It is translated as CASSKRGADEQYF.

The CDR3 sequence: CASTHSSGNTIYF. The CDR3 coding sequence is TGTGCCAGCACCCATAGCTCTGGAAACACCATATATTTT. V is TRBV12-3 or TRBV12-4 and J is TRBJ1-3; no reliable D call. The CDR3 has 13 amino acids. The V and J ends lost 7 bases and 0 bases respectively, with 7 bases between them.